Included here is one T cell receptor beta chain sequence, with context. The entry originates in a study of control samples from healthy donors and cancer patients. CDR1 SQVTM and CDR2 ANQGSEA come from the germline V gene. V lost 6 bases, J lost 2 bases, and 2 bases stayed unmatched. The CDR3 is 13 amino acids. Clones were read by immunoSEQ multiplex PCR, and TCRdb kept only the in-frame ones, dropping some. The data contain about 120,000 clones, about 90% of them seen just once; the ten biggest clones take up 30% to 50%. Sample: blood. The TCR sequence derives from a man in his fifties or sixties in good health. The chain has TRBV29-1 and TRBJ2-1; TRBD2 matches 9 bases. The CDR3 reads CSVGGGAYNEQFF. The DNA of the CDR3 is TGCAGCGTAGGCGGGGGGGCCTACAATGAGCAGTTCTTC.